The source of this TCR beta chain is a study of early T cells in non-severe SARS-CoV-2 infection. Across the whole study: Chains were not paired, and sequencing was done on bulk RNA from unsorted whole blood.

TCRdb redid the calling of the 5' RACE reads with MiXCR, one entry per CDR3 protein. The sample consists of about 99,000 distinct CDR3 sequences, around a sixth of them appearing once. V gave up 6 bases and J gave up 7 bases, with 12 bases separating them. The germline V gene encodes CDR1 MNHEY and CDR2 SVGEGT. CDR3 size: 12 residues. The V call is TRBV6-2 or TRBV6-3, the J call TRBJ1-1; no clear D. The specimen was whole blood. The receptor's source is an adult who was a healthcare worker with PCR-confirmed SARS-CoV-2 infection or an uninfected control (not recorded which). The CDR3: CASRKELGEAFF. Here the CDR3 DNA reads TGTGCCAGCAGAAAGGAATTGGGTGAAGCTTTCTTT.